The 11 T cell receptor beta chains listed next were all sequenced from one sample in a study of spatial heterogeneity in lung cancer. The antigens for these receptors are not known. Time point here: sample taken at primary tumor resection. Via MiXCR, TCRdb re-called the 5' RACE reads, giving one row per CDR3 protein. In the table there are 5,500 to 8,000 distinct CDR3 sequences, roughly an eighth of which are singletons. Study results and caveats: Mutation tallies in tumors tracked expanded intratumoral alpha and beta TCR counts.

The starting material was lung tumor tissue, obtained at surgery. The receptors here all came from a male donor with early-stage non-small cell lung cancer.

This clonotype is judged medium-sized. This beta chain slipped into a library made for alpha chains as a stray read, so its size is not meaningful. This chain connects TRBV29-1 to TRBJ1-3; tentative D call: TRBD1 (6 bases). This CDR3 spans 13 amino acids. Germline V gene sequence: CDR1 SQVTM, CDR2 ANQGSEA. V shed 6 bases and J shed 2 bases, with 11 bases lying between them. The CDR3 coding sequence is TGCAGCGTGCGAACAGGGACTGGAAACACCATATATTTT. Protein product: CSVRTGTGNTIYF.

This clonotype was counted ten times or more. This beta chain turned up in a library designed for alpha chains; as an off-target read, its abundance says little. The rearrangement uses TRBV10-2 and TRBJ2-4, with TRBD1 matching 12 bases. Germline V lookup: CDR1 WSHSY, CDR2 SAAADI. This CDR3 comprises 18 residues. J gave up 3 bases and V 1 base, and 7 bases lay outside the gene matches. CDR3 nucleotide sequence: TGCGCCAGCAGTGAGTGGGGACAGGGGGCCCTAGGCAAAAACATTCAGTACTTC. Amino acid sequence: CASSEWGQGALGKNIQYF.

This clonotype was seen only a few times. This beta chain is a stray sequence in a library constructed for alpha chains; its clone size is not meaningful. The DNA for the CDR3 is TGCGCCAGCAGCCAAGAACTCCTGTTCAGCTCCTACAATGAGCAGTTCTTC. Amino acid sequence: CASSQELLFSSYNEQFF. J is TRBJ2-1 and V is TRBV4-3; D is uncertain. Trimming took 0 bases from V and 0 from J, leaving 12 bases between them. There are 17 residues in the CDR3. Per the germline V gene, CDR1 is LGHNA and CDR2 is YSLEER.

This clonotype was detected many times. As an off-target read in a library built for alpha chains, this beta chain has a frequency of little significance. The V and J genes are TRBV20-1 and TRBJ1-1, with a weak D call TRBD1 (5 bases). Germline CDR1 reads DFQATT; CDR2 reads SNEGSKA (reference sequence). The CDR3 is 14 amino acids. The V gene lost 6 bases and the J gene lost 4 bases, with 18 bases spanning the gap. The CDR3 sequence is CSASARGGATEAFF. The CDR3 DNA reads TGCAGTGCCTCAGCCCGCGGAGGGGCCACTGAAGCTTTCTTT.

A remark on this clonotype: With the library built for alpha chains, this beta chain is off target and its frequency is not meaningful. The chain has TRBV7-7 and TRBJ1-1; D gene ambiguous. The CDR3 covers 15 residues. The germline gives CDR1 SSHAT, CDR2 FNYEAQ (reference sequence). Deletions cut 1 base from V and 6 bases from J, with 15 bases between. The CDR3 DNA reads TGTGCCAGCAGCTTAGTAGGAGGGCGTGGAGCTGAAGCTTTCTTT. Encoded protein: CASSLVGGRGAEAFF.

This clonotype is categorized as medium-sized. A library made for alpha chains picked up this beta chain off target, so its size means little. The chain couples TRBV5-5 to TRBJ1-2, with D uncertain. CDR3 length: 17 amino acids. The germline gives CDR1 SGHKS, CDR2 YYEKEE (reference sequence). V was trimmed by 1 base and J by 2 bases, leaving 18 bases between them. CDR3 loop: CASSLKREGVRNYGYTF. In nucleotides, the CDR3 is TGTGCCAGCAGCTTGAAAAGGGAAGGAGTGAGAAACTATGGCTACACCTTC.

This clonotype was recorded at least ten times. This beta chain represents an off-target read in a library built for alpha chains; its size is of limited meaning. The J gene is TRBJ1-2, the V gene TRBV27; TRBD1 is a possible D gene (6 bases). V was cut by 0 bases and J by 4 bases, with 12 bases left in between. Germline V gene lookup returns CDR1 MNHEY and CDR2 SMNVEV (reference sequence). The CDR3 consists of 15 residues. CDR3 loop: CASSLSYGGGYGYTF. The CDR3 DNA is TGTGCCAGCAGTTTATCGTATGGGGGCGGCTATGGCTACACCTTC.

In its sample, this clonotype is medium-sized. In a library made to pick up alpha chains, this beta chain is a stray read with a size that means little. The V gene is TRBV5-5, the J gene TRBJ1-5; D gene unclear. The CDR3 length is 14 residues. Trimming removed 1 base from V and 3 bases from J, with 8 bases in between. CDR1 is SGHKS, CDR2 YYEKEE, per germline (reference sequence). Written as DNA, the CDR3 is TGTGCCAGCAGCTTGAGGGCAGACAATCAGCCCCAGCATTTT. This translates into CASSLRADNQPQHF. Using reference TRBV5-5 and TRBJ1-5 for the parts outside the CDR3, the full variable domain is DAGVTQSPTHLIKTRGQQVTLRCSPISGHKSVSWYQQVLGQGPQFIFQYYEKEERGRGNFPDRFSARQFPNYSSELNVNALLLGDSALYLCASSLRADNQPQHFGDGTRLSIL.

This clonotype was seen repeatedly, ten times or more. Because this beta chain is a stray read in a library intended to capture alpha chains, its abundance should not be given much weight. V and J are TRBV2 and TRBJ2-1; 7 positions agree with TRBD2. V lost 8 bases to trimming and J lost 4 bases; unmatched junction nucleotides: 5. CDR3 length equals 13 residues. Germline loops: CDR1 SNHLY, CDR2 FYNNEI. The CDR3 bases are TGTGCCAGCCGGGCGGGAGCTTACAATGAGCAGTTCTTC. Translation gives CASRAGAYNEQFF.

This clonotype rates as medium-sized. Being off target in a library aimed at alpha chains, this beta chain has a size of little meaning. The V call is TRBV6-2 or TRBV6-3, the J call TRBJ1-5; tentatively, D is TRBD1 (6 bases). V lost 6 bases, J lost 6 bases, and 12 bases lay in between. This CDR3 region has 13 residues. The germline V gene has CDR1 MNHEY and CDR2 SVGEGT. CDR3 amino acids: CASREQGTQPQHF. CDR3 DNA: TGTGCCAGCAGAGAACAGGGAACTCAGCCCCAGCATTTT.

This clonotype was counted ten times or more. As an off-target read in a library built for alpha chains, this beta chain has a frequency of little significance. The chain is built from TRBV10-3 and TRBJ1-3; D is unclear. The length of the CDR3 is 13 residues. Trimming took off 8 bases at V and 2 bases at J, with 10 bases between the two ends. Germline values: CDR1 ENHRY, CDR2 SYGVKD. The CDR3 DNA follows: TGTGCCATCGCAAGTAATGCTGGAAACACCATATATTTT. Translated: CAIASNAGNTIYF.